Listed below are T cell receptor beta chains from one sample, sequenced in a study of CD8+ T cells in alopecia areata. The method was immunoSEQ multiplex PCR; TCRdb's version includes in-frame clones alone and lacks a portion of them. Of about 190,000 clones listed, 60% to 70% are singletons. The sample here was CD4+ T cells sorted from blood, taken at week 4, from a patient treated with tofacitinib. All receptors derive from a human donor with alopecia areata. CDR3s leave out the opening cysteine and the closing phenylalanine or tryptophan.

V gene	J gene	CDR3 protein
TRBV5-1	TRBJ2-3	ASSYLAGVSTDTQY
TRBV7-2	TRBJ2-7	ASSFRGRQQY
TRBV2	TRBJ1-2	ASSEARGVGYGYGYT
TRBV25-1	TRBJ2-3	ASSEASGRTADTQY
TRBV29-1	TRBJ2-1	SVLQGPSSYNEQF
TRBV7-2	TRBJ2-7	ASSLATQRETHEQY
TRBV5-1	TRBJ2-1	ASSSSGNEQF
TRBV4-2	TRBJ2-2	ASSQEMNTGELF
TRBV18	TRBJ2-7	ASSPRLAGGYEQY
TRBV4-2	TRBJ1-2	ASSLSGDGYT
TRBV28	TRBJ1-2	ASSPGTGFWGYT
TRBV30	TRBJ2-3	AWEGLAGVVDTQY
TRBV6-6	TRBJ2-5	ASSYLGQQETQY
TRBV7-8	TRBJ2-2	ASSWDSRNTGELF
TRBV29-1	TRBJ1-1	SVVLDRVNTEAF
TRBV28	TRBJ1-2	ATPGTGVGYT
TRBV29-1	TRBJ2-5	SVAVGSRETQY
TRBV25-1	TRBJ2-6	ASSGVVGANVLT
TRBV30	TRBJ1-5	AWSVRENQPQH
TRBV30	TRBJ2-3	AWHQNTDTQY
TRBV4-1	TRBJ1-5	ASSQDVGWPQH
TRBV7-8	TRBJ2-1	ASSLDILLVF
TRBV7-9	TRBJ1-1	ASSFGENTEAF
TRBV10-3	TRBJ1-1	ATGGTQGDTEAF
TRBV5-1	TRBJ2-3	ASSLSLAGGDTQY
TRBV25-1	TRBJ1-4	ASSGFSLPAEKLF
TRBV29-1	TRBJ2-3	SLWTSDTDTQY
TRBV2	TRBJ1-2	ASSAAGTYGYT
TRBV27	TRBJ2-2	ASKRNRGAGELF
TRBV30	TRBJ1-1	AWTLLDAEAF
TRBV30	TRBJ1-2	AQRHGMGYT
TRBV15	TRBJ2-1	ATSRTTNSYNEQF
TRBV18	TRBJ2-7	ASSPDYEQY
TRBV25-1	TRBJ2-7	ASSEYKGFRYEQY
TRBV27	TRBJ2-4	ASSLSTGKAKNIQY
TRBV5-1	TRBJ2-7	ASSRAGTSVNYEQY
TRBV4-3	TRBJ1-2	ASSQSPQGARGYT
TRBV4-3	TRBJ2-7	ASSQELQGAYEQY
TRBV10-3	TRBJ1-5	AISETGNQPQH
TRBV6-5	TRBJ2-7	AKPYEQY
TRBV7-3	TRBJ2-7	ASSPGTGGSEQY
TRBV2	TRBJ1-2	ASSAGTGNYGYT
TRBV5-1	TRBJ2-5	ASSFGFGPTQETQY
TRBV7-2	TRBJ1-1	ASSGRWGEANTEAF
TRBV5-1	TRBJ1-5	ASSIGQGDQPQH
TRBV29-1	TRBJ2-3	SARAGTSGLTDTQY